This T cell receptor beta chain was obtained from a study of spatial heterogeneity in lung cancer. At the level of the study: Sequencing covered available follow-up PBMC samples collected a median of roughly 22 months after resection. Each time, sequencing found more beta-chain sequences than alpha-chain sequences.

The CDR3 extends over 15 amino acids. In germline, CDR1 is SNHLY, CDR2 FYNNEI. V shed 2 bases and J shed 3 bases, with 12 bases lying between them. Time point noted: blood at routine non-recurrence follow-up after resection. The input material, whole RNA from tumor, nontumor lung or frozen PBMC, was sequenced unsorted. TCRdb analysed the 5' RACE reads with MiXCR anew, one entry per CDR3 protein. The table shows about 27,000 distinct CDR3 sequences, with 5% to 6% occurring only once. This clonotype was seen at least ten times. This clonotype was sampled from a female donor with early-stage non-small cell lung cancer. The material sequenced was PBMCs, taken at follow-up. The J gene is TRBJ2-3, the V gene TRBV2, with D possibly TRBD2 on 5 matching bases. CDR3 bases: TGTGCCAGCAGTGAATCCGGGATTGCGACAGATACGCAGTATTTT. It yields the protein CASSESGIATDTQYF.